This T cell receptor beta chain was sequenced for a study of T cell clonality in common variable immunodeficiency. Whole-study results and caveats: Authors noted CVID clonality's cause needs subpopulation repertoire sequencing. CVID subjects showed higher TCRbeta clonality than healthy controls.

This clone came up many times. No antigen is known for it. The read is 3 residues too short to cover the CDR3 end, so that end is filled in from the germline J gene. Assay used: immunoSEQ multiplex PCR; TCRdb lists only in-frame clones, some missing. The sample includes about 35,000 clones, none of them occurring once. With 4 bases removed from V and 0 bases from J, the gap between germline ends came to 11 bases. Germline CDR1 reads GTSNPN; CDR2 reads SVGIG (reference sequence). The CDR3 loop spans 14 amino acids. Most patients and controls had Caucasian heritage. Sequencing was carried out using peripheral blood mononuclear cells. This clonotype was obtained from a person aged 18 to 75 in good health. The gene calls are TRBV30 and TRBJ2-3; no firm D call. CDR3 bases read: TGTGCCTGGAATCCAGGAACTAGCACAGATACG. It is translated as CAWNPGTSTDT. The whole CDR3 is CAWNPGTSTDTQYF.